The 23 T cell receptor beta chains below all came from one sample that was sequenced in a study of cytomegalovirus exposure and HLA in healthy donors. PCR primers comprised 60 Vbeta and 13 Jbeta primers. Here immunoSEQ multiplex PCR was the method, and the copy in TCRdb shows in-frame clones only, minus some. The repertoire holds 130,000 or so clones, with less than 85% as singletons. Source material: PBMCs. The receptors here all came from a man between 35 and 55 years old in good health and CMV-seronegative.

This clone was seen a single time. For the CDR3, the DNA is TGTGCCAGCAGCTCGCGGTCAGGGGGCATGAACACTGAAGCTTTCTTT. Residues: CASSSRSGGMNTEAFF. This rearrangement joins TRBV7-9 to TRBJ1-1; 8 bases fit TRBD1. This CDR3 spans 16 amino acids. The germline CDR1 and CDR2 sequences are SEHNR and FQNEAQ (reference sequence). V lost 4 bases and J lost 0; bases outside the gene matches: 7.

This clone was detected only once. The chain couples TRBV28 to TRBJ2-7, with 8 bases matching TRBD1. CDR1 is MDHEN, CDR2 SYDVKM, per germline. The CDR3 has 13 residues. The J segment lost 6 bases and the V segment lost 4 bases, leaving 5 bases of the junction unmatched. This CDR3 reads CASSYGTGGEQYF. CDR3 in DNA: TGTGCCAGCAGTTACGGGACAGGCGGCGAGCAGTACTTC.

This rearrangement joins TRBV11-2 to TRBJ2-7; TRBD2 agrees at 9 bases. The CDR3 consists of 16 residues. The V gene end was trimmed by 2 bases and the J gene end by 0 bases; junction bases not matched to a gene: 5. Germline V lookup: CDR1 SGHAT, CDR2 FQNNGV. This CDR3 reads CASSLLTSGSSYEQYF. The CDR3 nucleotides are TGTGCCAGCAGCTTATTGACTAGCGGAAGCTCCTACGAGCAGTACTTC.

The rearrangement joins TRBV29-1 to TRBJ2-1; possibly TRBD1 for D (5 bases). Trimming pared 5 bases from V and 2 bases from J, leaving 7 bases between. Germline assignment: CDR1 SQVTM and CDR2 ANQGSEA. The CDR3 consists of 12 residues. CDR3 sequence: CSVLDTYNEQFF. DNA of the CDR3: TGCAGCGTTTTGGACACCTACAATGAGCAGTTCTTC.

The genes are TRBV7-9 and TRBJ2-3, with TRBD1 matching 8 bases. The CDR3 runs 16 residues. V gave up 5 bases and J gave up 1 base; unmatched junction bases: 8. CDR1 and CDR2 (germline): SEHNR, FQNEAQ (reference sequence). The CDR3 DNA is TGTGCCAGCAGCCCGAGGACAGGGATTGGCACAGATACGCAGTATTTT. Encoded protein: CASSPRTGIGTDTQYF.

The rearrangement uses TRBV5-1 and TRBJ1-1; 9 nucleotides line up with TRBD1. V was pared by 4 bases and J by 1 base, with 2 bases of the junction left unmatched. The germline V gene encodes CDR1 SGHRS and CDR2 YFSETQ. This CDR3 is built from 14 residues. CDR3 loop: CASSRDRANTEAFF. CDR3 sequence (DNA): TGCGCCAGCAGCAGGGACAGGGCGAACACTGAAGCTTTCTTT.

This clone was found once. The chain is built from TRBV5-4 and TRBJ2-3; 13 nucleotides match TRBD2. J gave up 0 bases and V 4 bases, and 8 bases lay outside the gene matches. The length of the CDR3 is 18 residues. Germline assignment: CDR1 SGHNT and CDR2 YYREEE (reference sequence). DNA of the CDR3: TGTGCCAGCAGCCTACTAGCGGGAGGGCCCTCTAGCACAGATACGCAGTATTTT. Residues: CASSLLAGGPSSTDTQYF.

J is TRBJ2-2 and V is TRBV5-4, with 8 bases aligning to TRBD1. The CDR3 covers 16 residues. Germline V gene data show CDR1 as SGHNT and CDR2 as YYREEE (reference sequence). The trim removed 3 bases at V and 2 bases at J, leaving 6 bases unmatched. The CDR3 region has the DNA TGTGCCAGCAGCTCCAACGGACAGGGTAACACCGGGGAGCTGTTTTTT. Its protein product is CASSSNGQGNTGELFF.

The genes are TRBV27 and TRBJ2-3; 11 nucleotides match TRBD1. V shed 0 bases, J shed 3 bases, and the junction held 2 bases outside the gene matches. Germline CDR1 MNHEY, CDR2 SMNVEV (reference sequence). CDR3 length: 16 residues. The CDR3 coding sequence is TGTGCCAGCAGTTTATCGGGACAGGGGGTGACAGATACGCAGTATTTT. Translation gives CASSLSGQGVTDTQYF.

This clone was counted between two and nine times. The chain combines TRBV30 with TRBJ2-1, with TRBD1 identical over 9 bases. Germline V CDR1 and CDR2: GTSNPN, SVGIG (reference sequence). V lost 8 bases and J lost 0; bases outside the gene matches: 11. The CDR3 is made up of 16 amino acids. The CDR3 bases are TGTGCCGGTACCGACAGGGGGGAAGTCTCCTACAATGAGCAGTTCTTC. This gives the protein CAGTDRGEVSYNEQFF.

The chain links TRBV7-7 to TRBJ2-5; 9 bases are a match to TRBD2. The germline V gene has CDR1 SSHAT and CDR2 FNYEAQ (reference sequence). The CDR3 runs to 16 residues. V shed 2 bases and J 3 bases; nucleotides not matched to a gene: 7. The CDR3 loop reads CASSLTSASGKETQYF. The DNA of the CDR3 is TGTGCCAGCAGCTTAACGTCGGCTAGCGGGAAAGAGACCCAGTACTTC.

This chain connects TRBV4-1 to TRBJ2-5; 11 bases are a match to TRBD2. Germline V gene sequence: CDR1 MGHRA, CDR2 YSYEKL. Trimming at V came to 3 bases and at J to 5 bases, leaving 5 bases not matched to a gene. The CDR3 covers 15 residues. CDR3 region: CASSQGLAEGETQYF. In DNA, the CDR3 is TGCGCCAGCAGCCAGGGACTAGCGGAGGGGGAGACCCAGTACTTC.

The gene calls are TRBV7-2 and TRBJ1-1, with TRBD1 as a possible D gene (6 bases). V lost 5 bases and J lost 0, with 19 bases in between. The CDR3 consists of 17 residues. The germline V gene has CDR1 SGHTA and CDR2 FQGNSA. CDR3 sequence reads: CASSVTGVFIVNTEAFF. CDR3 DNA: TGTGCCAGCAGCGTGACAGGCGTCTTCATTGTGAACACTGAAGCTTTCTTT.

The rearrangement joins TRBV4-3 to TRBJ2-4; tentative D call: TRBD2 (5 bases). CDR1 and CDR2 (germline): LGHNA, YSLEER. The V gene lost 0 bases and the J gene lost 8 bases, with 14 bases spanning the gap. The CDR3 has 15 amino acids. As DNA, the CDR3 is TGCGCCAGCAGCCAAGAGGTAACCGGGGTCGACATTCAGTACTTC. Translated: CASSQEVTGVDIQYF.

V gene TRBV15 combines with J gene TRBJ1-2; D is uncertain. The CDR3 has 14 amino acids. The V gene lost 0 bases and the J gene lost 6 bases, with 11 bases spanning the gap. Germline CDR1 LNHNV, CDR2 YYDKDF (reference sequence). The CDR3, as DNA: TGTGCCACCAGCAGAGATAGGTGGGGAGATGGCTACACCTTC. This codes for CATSRDRWGDGYTF.

With respect to this clone: Relative to the germline gene, one junction end is altered; a read error may explain this. The chain carries TRBV15 and TRBJ2-7, with 10 bases aligning to TRBD1. The CDR3 loop spans 14 amino acids. Germline values: CDR1 LNHNV, CDR2 YYDKDF (reference sequence). DNA for the CDR3: TGTGCCACCAGCGGAGACAGGGGGCAATACGAGCAGTACTTC. This codes for CATSGDRGQYEQYF. Complete variable domain (other parts from reference TRBV15 and TRBJ2-7): DAMVIQNPRYQVTQFGKPVTLSCSQTLNHNVMYWYQQKSSQAPKLLFHYYDKDFNNEADTPDNFQSRRPNTSFCFLDIRSPGLGDTAMYLCATSGDRGQYEQYFGPGTRLTVT.

The J gene is TRBJ2-1, the V gene TRBV11-2; D not certain. Trimming cost V 3 bases and J 8 bases, with 5 bases left between them. The CDR3 totals 11 residues. CDR1 and CDR2 (germline): SGHAT, FQNNGV. The CDR3 here is CASSFRDEQFF. The CDR3 DNA sequence: TGTGCCAGCAGCTTCCGGGATGAGCAGTTCTTC.

The genes are TRBV28 and TRBJ2-7, with 10 nucleotides matching TRBD1. Germline V CDR1 and CDR2: MDHEN, SYDVKM. The J segment lost 0 bases and the V segment lost 3 bases, leaving 2 bases of the junction unmatched. The CDR3 consists of 15 residues. CDR3 sequence: CASSFRDRGSYEQYF. DNA of the CDR3: TGTGCCAGCAGTTTTAGGGACAGGGGCTCCTACGAGCAGTACTTC. Filled out from reference TRBV28 and TRBJ2-7, the complete variable domain reads DVKVTQSSRYLVKRTGEKVFLECVQDMDHENMFWYRQDPGLGLRLIYFSYDVKMKEKGDIPEGYSVSREKKERFSLILESASTNQTSMYLCASSFRDRGSYEQYFGPGTRLTVT.

V and J are TRBV6-1 and TRBJ2-4; D is unresolved. The V gene's germline CDR1 is MNHNS and CDR2 SASEGT. Trimming removed 4 bases at V and 1 base at J, with 11 bases between. This CDR3 comprises 15 residues. The CDR3 here is CASSASREAKNIQYF. In DNA, the CDR3 is TGTGCCAGCAGTGCGTCCCGAGAGGCCAAAAACATTCAGTACTTC.

This clone has just a few counts. V gene TRBV11-2 combines with J gene TRBJ2-4; TRBD1 matches at 8 bases. The junction had 12 bases not matched to a gene; V was cut back by 6 bases and J by 8 bases. This CDR3 spans 15 amino acids. CDR1 is SGHAT and CDR2 is FQNNGV in the germline V gene. CDR3 DNA: TGTGCCAGCAGGAGGGTACTCGGACAGGGACACATTCAGTACTTC. This gives the protein CASRRVLGQGHIQYF. The entire variable domain, with the rest obtained from reference TRBV11-2 and TRBJ2-4, is as follows: EAGVAQSPRYKIIEKRQSVAFWCNPISGHATLYWYQQILGQGPKLLIQFQNNGVVDDSQLPKDRFSAERLKGVDSTLKIQPAKLEDSAVYLCASRRVLGQGHIQYFGAGTRLSVL.

The chain combines TRBV13 with TRBJ1-4, with 9 bases lining up with TRBD1. The CDR3 runs to 14 residues. V lost 4 bases, J lost 6 bases, and 3 bases stayed unmatched. Per the germline V gene, CDR1 is PRHDT and CDR2 is FYEKMQ (reference sequence). In nucleotides, the CDR3 is TGTGCCAGCAGCTGGACAGGGGTAGATGAAAAACTGTTTTTT. Translating gives CASSWTGVDEKLFF. Using reference TRBV13 and TRBJ1-4 for the parts outside the CDR3, the full variable domain is AAGVIQSPRHLIKEKRETATLKCYPIPRHDTVYWYQQGPGQDPQFLISFYEKMQSDKGSIPDRFSAQQFSDYHSELNMSSLELGDSALYFCASSWTGVDEKLFFGSGTQLSVL.

The V call is TRBV10-1, the J call TRBJ1-2; D unclear. Trimming shortened V by 0 bases and J by 8 bases, and 10 bases separated the two germline ends. CDR1 is WNHNN and CDR2 is SYGVQD in the germline V gene (reference sequence). The CDR3 has 13 residues. CDR3 nucleotides: TGCGCCAGCAGTGAGTCTGGCTTCGGGGGCTACACCTTC. Amino acid sequence: CASSESGFGGYTF.

The rearrangement links TRBV28 to TRBJ2-7; the match to TRBD1 covers 9 bases. This CDR3 is 15 amino acids long. With V trimmed by 5 bases and J by 5 bases, 10 bases remained unmatched. Germline V gene data show CDR1 as MDHEN and CDR2 as SYDVKM. CDR3 loop: CASSASTGGFHEQYF. DNA for the CDR3: TGTGCCAGCAGTGCCTCCACAGGGGGCTTCCACGAGCAGTACTTC.